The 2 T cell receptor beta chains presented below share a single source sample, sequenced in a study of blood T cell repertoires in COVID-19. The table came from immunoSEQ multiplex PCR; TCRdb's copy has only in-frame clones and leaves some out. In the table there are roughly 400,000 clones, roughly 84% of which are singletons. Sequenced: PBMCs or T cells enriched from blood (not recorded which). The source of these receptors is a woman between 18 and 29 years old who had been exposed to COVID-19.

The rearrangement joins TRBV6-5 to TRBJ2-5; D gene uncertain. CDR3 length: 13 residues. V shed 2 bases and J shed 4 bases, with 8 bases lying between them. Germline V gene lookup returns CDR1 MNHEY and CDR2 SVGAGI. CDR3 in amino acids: CASSYGHRETQYF. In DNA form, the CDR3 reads TGTGCCAGCAGTTACGGGCACAGAGAGACCCAGTACTTC.

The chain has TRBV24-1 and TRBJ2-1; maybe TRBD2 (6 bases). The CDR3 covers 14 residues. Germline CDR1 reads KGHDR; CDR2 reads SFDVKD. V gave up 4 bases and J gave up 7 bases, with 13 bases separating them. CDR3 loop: CATSEGDSRNEQFF. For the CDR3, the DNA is TGTGCCACCAGTGAGGGGGACTCGAGGAATGAGCAGTTCTTC.